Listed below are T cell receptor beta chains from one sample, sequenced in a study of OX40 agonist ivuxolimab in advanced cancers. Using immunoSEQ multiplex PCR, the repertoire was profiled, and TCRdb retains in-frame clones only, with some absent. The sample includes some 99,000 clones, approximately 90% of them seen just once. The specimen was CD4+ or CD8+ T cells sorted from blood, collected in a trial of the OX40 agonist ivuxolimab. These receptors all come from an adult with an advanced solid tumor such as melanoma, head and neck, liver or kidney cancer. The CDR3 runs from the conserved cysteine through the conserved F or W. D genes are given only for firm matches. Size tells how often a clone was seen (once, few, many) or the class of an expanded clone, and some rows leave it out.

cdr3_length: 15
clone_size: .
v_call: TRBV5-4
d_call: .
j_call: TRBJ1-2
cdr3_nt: TGTGCCAGCAGCCTCTATGTAGGGACCCCCTATGGCTACACCTTC
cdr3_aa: CASSLYVGTPYGYTF

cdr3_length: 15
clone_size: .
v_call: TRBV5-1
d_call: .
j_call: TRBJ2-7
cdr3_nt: TGCGCCAGCAGCTTGTTATCCGGGATAACTTCCGAGCAGTACTTC
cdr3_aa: CASSLLSGITSEQYF

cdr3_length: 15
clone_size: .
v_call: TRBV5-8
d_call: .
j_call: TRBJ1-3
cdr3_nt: TGTGCCAGCAGCCCGCTAGCCCCCTCTGGAAACACCATATATTTT
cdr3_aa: CASSPLAPSGNTIYF

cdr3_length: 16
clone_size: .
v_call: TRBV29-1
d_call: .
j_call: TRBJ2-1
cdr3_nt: TGCAGCGTTGAAGAAGGGCTAGTGGGGGGATACAATGAGCAGTTCTTC
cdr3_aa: CSVEEGLVGGYNEQFF

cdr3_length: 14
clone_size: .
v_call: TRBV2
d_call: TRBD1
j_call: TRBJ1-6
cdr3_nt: TGTGCCAGCAGCCCGGACAGGGGGGAATCACCCCTCCACTTT
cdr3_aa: CASSPDRGESPLHF

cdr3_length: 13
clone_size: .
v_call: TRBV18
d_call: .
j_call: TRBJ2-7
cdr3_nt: TGTGCCAGCTCACCAGGGTCACATAACGAGCAGTACTTC
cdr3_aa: CASSPGSHNEQYF

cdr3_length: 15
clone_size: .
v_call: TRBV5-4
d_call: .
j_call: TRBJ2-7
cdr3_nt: TGTGCCAGCAGCTTGGGGGACTCCTCATATTACGAGCAGTACTTC
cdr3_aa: CASSLGDSSYYEQYF

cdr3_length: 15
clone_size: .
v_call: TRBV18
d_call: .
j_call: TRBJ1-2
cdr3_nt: TGTGCCAGCTCACCATCAACAGGGAACCTCTATGGCTACACCTTC
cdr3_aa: CASSPSTGNLYGYTF

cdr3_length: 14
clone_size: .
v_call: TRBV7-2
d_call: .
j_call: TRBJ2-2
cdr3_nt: TGTGCCAGCAGCTTGGCCTTTCACACCGGGGAGCTGTTTTTT
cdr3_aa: CASSLAFHTGELFF

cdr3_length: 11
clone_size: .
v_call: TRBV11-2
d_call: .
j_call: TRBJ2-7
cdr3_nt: TGTGCCAGCAGCTACTACTACGAGCAGTACTTC
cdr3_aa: CASSYYYEQYF

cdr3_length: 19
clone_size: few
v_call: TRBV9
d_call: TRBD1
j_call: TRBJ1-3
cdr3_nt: TGTGCCAGCAGCGTAGTTGGGACAGGGGACTACCGCTCTGGAAACACCATATATTTT
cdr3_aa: CASSVVGTGDYRSGNTIYF

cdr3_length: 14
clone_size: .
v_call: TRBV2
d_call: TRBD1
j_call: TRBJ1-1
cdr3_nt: TGTGCCAGCAGTCAAGGACAGGGGCCATTTGAAGCTTTCTTT
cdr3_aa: CASSQGQGPFEAFF

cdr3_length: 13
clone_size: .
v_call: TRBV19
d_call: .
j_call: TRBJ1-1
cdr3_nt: TGTGCCAGTAGTCTGGGTAAGGGCACTGAAGCTTTCTTT
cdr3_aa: CASSLGKGTEAFF

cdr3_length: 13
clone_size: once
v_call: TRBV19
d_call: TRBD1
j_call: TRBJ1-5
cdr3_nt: TGTGCCAGTAGTGGACAGGGTGGTCAGCCCCAGCATTTT
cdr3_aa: CASSGQGGQPQHF

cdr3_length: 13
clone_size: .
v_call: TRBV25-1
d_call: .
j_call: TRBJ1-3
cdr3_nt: TGTGCCAGCAGTGGGTGGCCCGGAAACACCATATATTTT
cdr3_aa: CASSGWPGNTIYF

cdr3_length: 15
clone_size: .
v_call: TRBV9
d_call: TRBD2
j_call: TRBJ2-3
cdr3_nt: TGTGCCAGCAGCTCCGAAGCGGGGGGAGGAGATACGCAGTATTTT
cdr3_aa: CASSSEAGGGDTQYF

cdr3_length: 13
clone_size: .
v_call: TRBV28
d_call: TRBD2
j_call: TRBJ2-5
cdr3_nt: TGTGCCAGCAGTGGCGGGAGCCAAGAGACCCAGTACTTC
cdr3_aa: CASSGGSQETQYF

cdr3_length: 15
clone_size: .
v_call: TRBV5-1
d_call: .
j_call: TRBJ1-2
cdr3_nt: TGCGCCAGCAGCTTGGACGGAAGAGCTAACTATGGCTACACCTTC
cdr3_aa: CASSLDGRANYGYTF

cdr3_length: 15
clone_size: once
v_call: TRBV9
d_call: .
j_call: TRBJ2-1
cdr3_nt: TGTGCCAGCAGCGTAGCGGGACTCGCCTACAATGAGCAGTTCTTC
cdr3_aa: CASSVAGLAYNEQFF

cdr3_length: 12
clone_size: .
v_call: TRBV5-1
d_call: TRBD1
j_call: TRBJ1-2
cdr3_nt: TGCGCCAGCAGCTTAGACAGGGATGGCTACACCTTC
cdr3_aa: CASSLDRDGYTF

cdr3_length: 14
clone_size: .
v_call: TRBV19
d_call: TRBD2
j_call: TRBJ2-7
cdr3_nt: TGTGCCAGCTATAGGACTAGCGTTCCCTACGAGCAGTACTTC
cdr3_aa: CASYRTSVPYEQYF

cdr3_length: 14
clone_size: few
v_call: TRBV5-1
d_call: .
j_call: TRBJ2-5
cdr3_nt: TGCGCCAGCAGCTTGTCAGGGTCGGTCGAGACCCAGTACTTC
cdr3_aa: CASSLSGSVETQYF

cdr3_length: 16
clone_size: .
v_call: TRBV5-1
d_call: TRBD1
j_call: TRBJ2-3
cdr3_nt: TGCGCCAGCAGCTCCCGGGACAGCGCTAACACAGATACGCAGTATTTT
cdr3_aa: CASSSRDSANTDTQYF

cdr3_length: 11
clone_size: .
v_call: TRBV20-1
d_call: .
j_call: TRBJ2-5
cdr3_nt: TGCAGTGCTAGATCCACAGAGACCCAGTACTTC
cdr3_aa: CSARSTETQYF